This T cell receptor (beta chain) was captured in a study of cytomegalovirus exposure and HLA in healthy donors (dated by TCRdb to about 2017). Regarding the study in general: The 500 to 800 repertoires of the first cohort and the 120 validation repertoires were produced on the same platform, according to a later analysis. The study was designed to test whether signatures of past pathogen exposure could be identified by cataloging public T cell receptors. Along with the roughly 670-subject first cohort, a separate validation cohort of over a hundred different subjects was used. To predict cytomegalovirus infection status, the study combined high-throughput TCR immunosequencing, statistical association of individual TCRs with disease status, and machine learning.

Notes on this clone: Its antigen is not yet known. One base away there is no much larger clone; base qualities are not given.

On the study overall, not on this receptor specifically: The study listed 150 to 200 TCR beta chains as associated with cytomegalovirus. A later analysis lacked HLA typing for the validation cohort, so it scored co-occurrence in that cohort across all 110 or so repertoires. It was suggested by the authors that the approach could potentially be generalized to other disease states and immunological phenotypes. Of the cluster scores, approximately 95% were above 0 in a later analysis, which found that TCRs clustered in the first cohort also tended to co-occur in the 95 to 150 validation repertoires. In vitro tests confirmed that a few of the cytomegalovirus-associated TCR beta chains recognize cytomegalovirus antigens. Cytomegalovirus status was reported to be diagnosed by the classifier with high specificity and sensitivity in both the original and validation cohorts. Most TCR sequences were observed very rarely across donors, whereas some public TCRs were present in many individuals.

The protocol used for the library was the immunoSEQ multiplex PCR assay. The study's own analysis went as follows. A statistical classification framework was developed to diagnose cytomegalovirus status using the catalog of TCR beta chain sequences. Imported from immuneACCESS, the table was reduced by TCRdb to in-frame sequences with V and J called. These copies leave out some clones; in studies compared against another copy, an unresolved V gene accounts for under half, and the cause of the remainder is not known. V and J calls and clone size come straight from that table; D and trimming were deduced from the DNA. The sample yields more than 95,000 clones; approximately 90% were counted once. 4% of the sample goes to the ten largest clones. Trimming removed 4 bases from V and 3 bases from J; the gene matches leave 3 bases unexplained. The germline V gene gives CDR1 as MGHDK and CDR2 as SYGVNS. Counted from cysteine to phenylalanine, this CDR3 has 14 amino acids. Of all the DNA, just the CDR3 is kept, 42 bases in frame from base 1.

The donors belonged to the validation cohort of about 130 subjects, which was separate from the roughly 700-subject first cohort. The TCR was taken from a woman aged 18-29 years in good health and CMV-seropositive. The V gene is TRBV25-1 and the J gene is TRBJ2-5; TRBD1 aligns with 9 central bases. The sample taken for sequencing was PBMCs. In nucleotides, the sequence is TGTGCCAGCAGTGGACAGGGGGTGGAAGAGACCCAGTACTTC. The encoded protein is CASSGQGVEETQYF.